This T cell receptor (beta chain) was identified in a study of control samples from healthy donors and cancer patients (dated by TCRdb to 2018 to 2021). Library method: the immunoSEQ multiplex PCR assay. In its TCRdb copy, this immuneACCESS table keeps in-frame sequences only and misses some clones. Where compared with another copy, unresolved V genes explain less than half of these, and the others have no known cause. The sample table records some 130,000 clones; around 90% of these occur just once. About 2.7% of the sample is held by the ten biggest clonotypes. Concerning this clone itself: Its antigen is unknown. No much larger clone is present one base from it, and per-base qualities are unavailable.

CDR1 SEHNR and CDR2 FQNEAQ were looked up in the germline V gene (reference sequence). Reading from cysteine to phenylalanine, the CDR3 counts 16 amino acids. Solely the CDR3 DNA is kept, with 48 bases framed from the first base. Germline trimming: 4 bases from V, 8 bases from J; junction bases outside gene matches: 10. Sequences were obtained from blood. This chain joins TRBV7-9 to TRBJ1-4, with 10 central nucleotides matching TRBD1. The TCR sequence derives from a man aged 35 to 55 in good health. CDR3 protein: CASSSRGQGRREKLFF. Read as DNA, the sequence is TGTGCCAGCAGCTCCAGGGGACAGGGGCGAAGGGAAAAACTGTTTTTT.